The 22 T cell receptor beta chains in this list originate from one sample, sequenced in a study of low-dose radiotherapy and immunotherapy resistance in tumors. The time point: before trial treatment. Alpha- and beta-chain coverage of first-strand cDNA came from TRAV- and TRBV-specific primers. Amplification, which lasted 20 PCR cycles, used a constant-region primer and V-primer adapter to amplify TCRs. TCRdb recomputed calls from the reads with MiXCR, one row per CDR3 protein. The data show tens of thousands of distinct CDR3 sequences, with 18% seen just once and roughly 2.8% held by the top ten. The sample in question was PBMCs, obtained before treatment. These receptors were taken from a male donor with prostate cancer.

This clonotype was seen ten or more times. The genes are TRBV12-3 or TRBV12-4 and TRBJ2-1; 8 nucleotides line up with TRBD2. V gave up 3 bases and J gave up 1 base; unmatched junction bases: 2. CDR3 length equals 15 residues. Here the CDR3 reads CASSFGGGSYNEQFF. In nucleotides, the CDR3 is TGTGCCAGCAGTTTCGGGGGGGGGTCCTACAATGAGCAGTTCTTC.

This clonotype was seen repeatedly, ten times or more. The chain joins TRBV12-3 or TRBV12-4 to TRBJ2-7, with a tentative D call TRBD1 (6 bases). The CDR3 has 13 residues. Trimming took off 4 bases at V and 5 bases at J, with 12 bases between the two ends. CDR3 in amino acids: CASSWTRDNEQYF. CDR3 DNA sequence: TGTGCCAGCAGTTGGACCCGGGACAACGAGCAGTACTTC.

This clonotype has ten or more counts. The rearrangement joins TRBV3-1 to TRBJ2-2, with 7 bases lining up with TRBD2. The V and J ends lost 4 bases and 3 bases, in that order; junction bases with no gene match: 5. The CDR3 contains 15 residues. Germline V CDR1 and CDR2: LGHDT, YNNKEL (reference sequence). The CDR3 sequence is CASSPVGGDTGELFF. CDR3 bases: TGTGCCAGCAGCCCCGTGGGGGGGGACACCGGGGAGCTGTTTTTT.

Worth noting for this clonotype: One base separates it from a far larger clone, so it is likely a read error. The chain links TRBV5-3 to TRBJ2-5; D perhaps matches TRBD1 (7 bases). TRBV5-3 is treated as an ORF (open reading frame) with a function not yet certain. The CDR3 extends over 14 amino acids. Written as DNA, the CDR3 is TGTGTCAGCAGCCGACAGGGCGGGATGGAGACCCAGTACTTC. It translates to CVSSRQGGMETQYF.

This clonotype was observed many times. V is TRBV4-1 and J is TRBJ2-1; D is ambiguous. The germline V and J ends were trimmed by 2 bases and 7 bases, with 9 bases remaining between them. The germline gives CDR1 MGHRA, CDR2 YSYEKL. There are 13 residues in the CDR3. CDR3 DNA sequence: TGCGCCAGCAGCCAACTATTCTCGAATGAGCAGTTCTTC. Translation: CASSQLFSNEQFF.

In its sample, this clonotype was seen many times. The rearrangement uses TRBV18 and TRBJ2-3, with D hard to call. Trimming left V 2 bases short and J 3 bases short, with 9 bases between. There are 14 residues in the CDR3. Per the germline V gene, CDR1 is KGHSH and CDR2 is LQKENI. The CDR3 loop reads CASSPGLTTDTQYF. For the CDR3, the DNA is TGTGCCAGCTCACCAGGTCTAACTACAGATACGCAGTATTTT.

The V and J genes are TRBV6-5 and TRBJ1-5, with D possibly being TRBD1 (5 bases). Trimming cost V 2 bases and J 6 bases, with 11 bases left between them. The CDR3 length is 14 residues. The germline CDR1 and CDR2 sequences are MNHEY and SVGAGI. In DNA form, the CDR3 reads TGTGCCAGCAGTTACGGGTACGGGGGTCAGCCCCAGCATTTT. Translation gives CASSYGYGGQPQHF.

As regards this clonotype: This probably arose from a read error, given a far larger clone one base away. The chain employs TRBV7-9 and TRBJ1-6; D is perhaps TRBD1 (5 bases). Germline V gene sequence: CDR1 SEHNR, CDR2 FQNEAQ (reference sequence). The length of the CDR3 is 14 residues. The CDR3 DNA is TGTGCCGGCAGCAAGGGACTGCATAATTCACCCCTCCACTTT. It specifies CAGSKGLHNSPLHF.

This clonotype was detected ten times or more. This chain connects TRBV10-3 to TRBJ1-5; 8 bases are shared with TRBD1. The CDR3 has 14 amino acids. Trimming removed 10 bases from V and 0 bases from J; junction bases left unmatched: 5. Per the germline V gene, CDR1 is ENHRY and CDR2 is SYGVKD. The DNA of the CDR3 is TGTGCCAGTTCGACAGGGGATAGCAATCAGCCCCAGCATTTT. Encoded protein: CASSTGDSNQPQHF.

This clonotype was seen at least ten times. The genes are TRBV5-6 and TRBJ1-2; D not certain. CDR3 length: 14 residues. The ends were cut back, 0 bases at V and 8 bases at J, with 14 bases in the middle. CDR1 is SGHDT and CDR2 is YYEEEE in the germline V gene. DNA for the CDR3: TGTGCCAGCAGCTTGGGAGCTGGGTTCGACGGCTACACCTTC. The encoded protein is CASSLGAGFDGYTF.

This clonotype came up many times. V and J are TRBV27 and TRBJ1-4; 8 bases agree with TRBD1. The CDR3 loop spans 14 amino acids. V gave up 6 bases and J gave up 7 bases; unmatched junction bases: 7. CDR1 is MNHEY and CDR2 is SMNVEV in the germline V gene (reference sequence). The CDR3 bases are TGTGCCAGCAGCCCGACAGGGGCAGGTGAAAAACTGTTTTTT. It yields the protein CASSPTGAGEKLFF.

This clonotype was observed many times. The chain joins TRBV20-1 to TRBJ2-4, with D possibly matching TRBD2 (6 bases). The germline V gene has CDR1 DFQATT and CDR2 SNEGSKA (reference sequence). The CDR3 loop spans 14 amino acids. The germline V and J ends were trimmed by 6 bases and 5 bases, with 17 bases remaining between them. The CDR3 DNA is TGCAGTGCCGCCGCGGGCTGGGGGGAAAACATTCAGTACTTC. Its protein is CSAAAGWGENIQYF.

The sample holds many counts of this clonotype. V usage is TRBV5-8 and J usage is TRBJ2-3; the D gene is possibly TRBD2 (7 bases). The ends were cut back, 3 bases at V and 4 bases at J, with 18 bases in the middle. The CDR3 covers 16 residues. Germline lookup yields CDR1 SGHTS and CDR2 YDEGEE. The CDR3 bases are TGTGCCAGCAGCTGGGGGCGGGGGCCCCAGTCAGATACGCAGTATTTT. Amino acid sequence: CASSWGRGPQSDTQYF.

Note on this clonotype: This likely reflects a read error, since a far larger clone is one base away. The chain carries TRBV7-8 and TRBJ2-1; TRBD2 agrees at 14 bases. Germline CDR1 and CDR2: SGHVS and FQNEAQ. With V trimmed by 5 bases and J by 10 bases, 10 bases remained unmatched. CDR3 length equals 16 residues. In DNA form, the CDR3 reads TGTGCCAGCAGCCAGGGACTAGCGGGGGACCCCTACGAGCAGTTCTTC. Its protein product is CASSQGLAGDPYEQFF.

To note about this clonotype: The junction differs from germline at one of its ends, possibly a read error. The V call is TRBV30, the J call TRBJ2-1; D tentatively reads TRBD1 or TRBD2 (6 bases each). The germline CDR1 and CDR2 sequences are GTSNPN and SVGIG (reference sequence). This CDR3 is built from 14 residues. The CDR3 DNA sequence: TGTGTCTGGGCGGGACACCTCTCCTACAATGAGCTGTTCTTC. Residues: CVWAGHLSYNELFF.

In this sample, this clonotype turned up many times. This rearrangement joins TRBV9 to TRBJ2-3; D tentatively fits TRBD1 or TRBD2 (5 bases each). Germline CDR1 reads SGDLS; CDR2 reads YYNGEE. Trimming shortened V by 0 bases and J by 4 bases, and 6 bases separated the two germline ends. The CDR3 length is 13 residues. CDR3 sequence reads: CASSVGGADTQYF. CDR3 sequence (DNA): TGTGCCAGCAGCGTAGGAGGGGCAGATACGCAGTATTTT.

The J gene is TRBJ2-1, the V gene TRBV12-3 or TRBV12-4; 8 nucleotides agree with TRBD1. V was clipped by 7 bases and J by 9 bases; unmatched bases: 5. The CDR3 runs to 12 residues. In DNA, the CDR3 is TGTGCCAGCACCCGGACAGGGCTTGAGCAGTTCTTC. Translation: CASTRTGLEQFF.

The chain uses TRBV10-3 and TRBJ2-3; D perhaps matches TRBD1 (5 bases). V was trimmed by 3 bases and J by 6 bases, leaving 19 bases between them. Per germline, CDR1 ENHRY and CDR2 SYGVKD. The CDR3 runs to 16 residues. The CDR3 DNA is TGTGCCATCAGTGAAGGAAGGGCCTTGGGGCGGGATACGCAGTATTTT. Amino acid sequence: CAISEGRALGRDTQYF.

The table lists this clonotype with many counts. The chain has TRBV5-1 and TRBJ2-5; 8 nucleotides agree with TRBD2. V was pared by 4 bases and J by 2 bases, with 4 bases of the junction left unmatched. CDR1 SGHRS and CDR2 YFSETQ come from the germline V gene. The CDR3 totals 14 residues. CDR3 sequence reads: CASSELAEQETQYF. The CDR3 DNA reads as TGCGCCAGCAGCGAACTAGCGGAACAAGAGACCCAGTACTTC.

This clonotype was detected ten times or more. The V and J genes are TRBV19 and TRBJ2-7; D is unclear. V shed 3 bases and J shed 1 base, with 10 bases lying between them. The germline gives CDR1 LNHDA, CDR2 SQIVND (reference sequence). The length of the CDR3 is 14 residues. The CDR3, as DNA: TGTGCCAGTAGTATTGGCCGTCCGTCCTACGAGCAGTACTTC. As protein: CASSIGRPSYEQYF.

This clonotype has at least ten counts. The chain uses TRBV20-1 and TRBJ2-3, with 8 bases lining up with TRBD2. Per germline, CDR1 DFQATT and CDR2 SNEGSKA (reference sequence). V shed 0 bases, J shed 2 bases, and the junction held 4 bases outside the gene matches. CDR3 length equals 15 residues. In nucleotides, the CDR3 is TGCAGTGCTAGAGATCCAGCGGGGGCCACAGATACGCAGTATTTT. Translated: CSARDPAGATDTQYF.

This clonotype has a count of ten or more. The CDR3 DNA follows: TGTGCCATCAGTTCCCCAGGAGGCTGGTACAACACCGGGGAGCTGTTTTTT. Translation: CAISSPGGWYNTGELFF. The chain links TRBV10-3 to TRBJ2-2; TRBD2 is a possible D gene (5 bases). CDR3 length: 17 amino acids. Trimming removed 5 bases from V and 2 bases from J, with 18 bases in between. Germline loops: CDR1 ENHRY, CDR2 SYGVKD.